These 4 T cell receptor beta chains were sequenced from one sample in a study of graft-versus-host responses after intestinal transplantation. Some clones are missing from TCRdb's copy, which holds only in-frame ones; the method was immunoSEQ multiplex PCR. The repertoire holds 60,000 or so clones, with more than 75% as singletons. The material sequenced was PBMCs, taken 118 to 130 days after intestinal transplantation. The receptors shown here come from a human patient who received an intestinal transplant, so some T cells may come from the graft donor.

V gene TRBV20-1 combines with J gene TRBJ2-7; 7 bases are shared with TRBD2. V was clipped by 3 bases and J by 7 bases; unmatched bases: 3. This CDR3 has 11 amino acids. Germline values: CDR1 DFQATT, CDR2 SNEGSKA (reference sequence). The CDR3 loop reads CSASGRQEQYF. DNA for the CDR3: TGCAGTGCTAGCGGGAGGCAAGAGCAGTACTTC.

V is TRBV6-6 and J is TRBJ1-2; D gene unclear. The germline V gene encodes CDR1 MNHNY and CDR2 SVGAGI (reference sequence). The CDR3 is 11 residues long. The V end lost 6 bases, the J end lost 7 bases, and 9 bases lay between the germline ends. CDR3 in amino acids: CASRGAVGYTF. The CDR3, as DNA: TGTGCCAGCAGGGGAGCTGTTGGCTACACCTTC.

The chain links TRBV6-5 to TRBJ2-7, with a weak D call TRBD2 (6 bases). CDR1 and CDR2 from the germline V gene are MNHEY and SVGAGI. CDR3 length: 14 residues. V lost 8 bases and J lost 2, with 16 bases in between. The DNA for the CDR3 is TGTGCCAGCTCTCTGGAGGGATTAACCTACGAGCAGTACTTC. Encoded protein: CASSLEGLTYEQYF.

CDR3 in DNA: TGCGCCAGCAGTGAGTCGGGCGAGTGCAATGAGCAGTTCTTC. Encoded protein: CASSESGECNEQFF. The genes are TRBV10-1 and TRBJ2-1, with D unresolved. From germline, CDR1 is WNHNN and CDR2 SYGVQD (reference sequence). Trimming left V 0 bases short and J 6 bases short, with 9 bases between. CDR3 length: 14 residues.